The 27 T cell receptor beta chains in this list originate from one sample, sequenced in a study of cytotoxic CD8 clonotypes in ibrutinib-treated CLL. The protocol was immunoSEQ multiplex PCR, while the TCRdb copy is restricted to in-frame clones and leaves out a portion. The sample holds some 23,000 clones, 70% to 75% seen once. The sequencing used PBMCs, collected after 12 months of ibrutinib treatment. The receptors derive from a human donor with chronic lymphocytic leukemia.

The chain uses TRBV5-1 and TRBJ2-3; D uncertain. This CDR3 region has 13 residues. V was clipped by 6 bases and J by 2 bases, with 10 bases between them. Per germline, CDR1 SGHRS and CDR2 YFSETQ. Here the CDR3 DNA reads TGCGCCAGCAACCAGGACCTCACAGATACGCAGTATTTT. This encodes CASNQDLTDTQYF.

The V call is TRBV5-1, the J call TRBJ2-1, with D hard to call. CDR1 is SGHRS, CDR2 YFSETQ, per germline. V was clipped by 0 bases and J by 7 bases, with 17 bases between them. This CDR3 has 16 residues. The CDR3 is CASSLARDSIRNEQFF. CDR3 nucleotide sequence: TGCGCCAGCAGCTTGGCGCGAGACTCGATCAGAAATGAGCAGTTCTTC.

The rearrangement joins TRBV2 to TRBJ1-4, with unresolved D. Trimming took 10 bases from V and 5 from J, leaving 8 bases between them. CDR3 length equals 11 residues. Per the germline V gene, CDR1 is SNHLY and CDR2 is FYNNEI. In DNA form, the CDR3 reads TGTGCCACCCTCGAAAATGAAAAACTGTTTTTT. Translation: CATLENEKLFF. Supplemented by reference TRBV2 and TRBJ1-4, the full variable domain reads EPEVTQTPSHQVTQMGQEVILRCVPISNHLYFYWYRQILGQKVEFLVSFYNNEISEKSEIFDDQFSVERPDGSNFTLKIRSTKLEDSAMYFCATLENEKLFFGSGTQLSVL.

The chain combines TRBV28 with TRBJ1-2; a possible D gene is TRBD1 (5 bases). V was cut by 3 bases and J by 8 bases, with 13 bases left in between. This CDR3 comprises 13 residues. CDR1 and CDR2 from the germline V gene are MDHEN and SYDVKM. DNA of the CDR3: TGTGCCAGCAGTTTGAGGGGATTGGGAGGCTACACCTTC. Protein sequence: CASSLRGLGGYTF.

The table lists this clone with a few counts. V and J are TRBV7-2 and TRBJ1-2; the D gene is possibly TRBD1 (6 bases). V lost 6 bases to trimming and J lost 5 bases, with 13 bases between them. This CDR3 has 13 residues. Germline V CDR1 and CDR2: SGHTA, FQGNSA. Here the CDR3 reads CASRIGTRYGYTF. The CDR3, as DNA: TGTGCCAGCAGAATAGGGACAAGATATGGCTACACCTTC.

This clone turned up a few times. The chain uses TRBV7-2 and TRBJ2-2, with D hard to call. This CDR3 has 13 amino acids. Germline CDR1 reads SGHTA; CDR2 reads FQGNSA. V gave up 6 bases and J gave up 4 bases, with 9 bases separating them. The CDR3 loop is CASRSTGTGELFF. The CDR3 DNA sequence: TGTGCCAGCAGGAGCACGGGCACCGGGGAGCTGTTTTTT.

The chain has TRBV4-3 and TRBJ2-1, with a weak D call TRBD2 (7 bases). Trimming took 0 bases from V and 0 from J, leaving 12 bases between them. Germline loops: CDR1 LGHNA, CDR2 YSLEER. This CDR3 spans 17 amino acids. CDR3 nucleotides: TGCGCCAGCAGCCAAGACGAGGGGGGGAGCTCCTACAATGAGCAGTTCTTC. This gives the protein CASSQDEGGSSYNEQFF.

This clone was counted a few times. V usage is TRBV11-2 and J usage is TRBJ2-1; 7 positions agree with TRBD1. Germline-derived CDR1 and CDR2 are SGHAT and FQNNGV. The length of the CDR3 is 13 residues. The V and J ends lost 5 bases and 12 bases, in that order; junction bases with no gene match: 10. The CDR3 reads CASSLGQPGGQFF. CDR3 nucleotides: TGTGCCAGCAGCCTGGGACAGCCAGGGGGGCAGTTCTTC.

This clone appeared a few times. The chain is built from TRBV28 and TRBJ1-5; the match to TRBD1 covers 8 bases. In germline, CDR1 is MDHEN, CDR2 SYDVKM. V was clipped by 3 bases and J by 7 bases; unmatched bases: 8. This CDR3 spans 15 amino acids. The CDR3 sequence: CASSLGQGAWQPQHF. The CDR3 coding sequence is TGTGCCAGCAGTTTGGGGCAGGGGGCCTGGCAGCCCCAGCATTTT.

The chain has TRBV6-1 and TRBJ2-7; 7 bases fit TRBD1. This CDR3 is 15 amino acids long. J was trimmed by 2 bases and V by 5 bases; bases with no gene match: 9. The germline CDR1 and CDR2 sequences are MNHNS and SASEGT. The CDR3 here is CASSPRQGFTYEQYF. CDR3 nucleotides: TGTGCCAGCAGTCCCCGACAGGGATTTACCTACGAGCAGTACTTC.

The chain is built from TRBV28 and TRBJ2-5, with D perhaps matching TRBD2 (6 bases). This CDR3 spans 12 amino acids. With 3 bases removed from V and 6 bases from J, the gap between germline ends came to 8 bases. Germline values: CDR1 MDHEN, CDR2 SYDVKM. The CDR3 DNA is TGTGCCAGCAGTTTCCTAGCGAAGACCCAGTACTTC. Its translation: CASSFLAKTQYF.

The V gene is TRBV2, the J gene TRBJ2-3; no definite D call. Germline loops: CDR1 SNHLY, CDR2 FYNNEI. Trimming left V 5 bases short and J 6 bases short, with 18 bases between. This CDR3 region has 15 residues. Written as DNA, the CDR3 is TGTGCCAGCAGTCCGGGCTACCAAAGTAGGGATACGCAGTATTTT. Protein: CASSPGYQSRDTQYF.

The gene calls are TRBV18 and TRBJ2-5; 7 nucleotides line up with TRBD2. The CDR3 loop spans 12 amino acids. The V gene's germline CDR1 is KGHSH and CDR2 LQKENI. V gave up 6 bases and J gave up 7 bases; unmatched junction bases: 5. CDR3 sequence reads: CASSGLVGTQYF. The CDR3 DNA is TGTGCCAGCTCCGGACTAGTCGGGACCCAGTACTTC.

The gene calls are TRBV7-2 and TRBJ1-1; D might be TRBD1 (5 bases). The ends were cut back, 4 bases at V and 1 base at J, with 13 bases in the middle. CDR1 and CDR2 (germline): SGHTA, FQGNSA. The CDR3 covers 15 residues. The CDR3: CASSSSGTANTEAFF. As DNA, the CDR3 is TGTGCCAGCAGCTCGTCAGGGACGGCGAACACTGAAGCTTTCTTT.

The chain combines TRBV11-2 with TRBJ1-4, with 8 bases lining up with TRBD1. The germline V gene encodes CDR1 SGHAT and CDR2 FQNNGV. V lost 4 bases to trimming and J lost 10 bases; unmatched junction nucleotides: 11. The CDR3 contains 15 residues. The CDR3 protein is CASSSPGQDTVKLFF. The CDR3 region has the DNA TGTGCCAGCAGCTCGCCGGGACAGGATACGGTAAAACTGTTTTTT.

The chain couples TRBV19 to TRBJ2-2; maybe TRBD1 (6 bases). The germline CDR1 and CDR2 sequences are LNHDA and SQIVND (reference sequence). Trimming took off 5 bases at V and 6 bases at J, with 19 bases between the two ends. The CDR3 totals 16 residues. The CDR3, as DNA: TGTGCCAGTAGTCCCCCAGGGGCGACCCACGCCGGGGAGCTGTTTTTT. Translated: CASSPPGATHAGELFF.

This sequence joins TRBV10-1 and TRBJ2-3; a weak D match, TRBD2 (6 bases). The CDR3 is 14 amino acids. Trimming pared 2 bases from V and 5 bases from J, leaving 11 bases between. Germline V CDR1 and CDR2: WNHNN, SYGVQD (reference sequence). CDR3 sequence: CASSEPGDGDTQYF. The DNA of the CDR3 is TGCGCCAGCAGTGAGCCGGGGGATGGAGATACGCAGTATTTT.

The CDR3 reads CASSYNDVGVPTKGYTF. CDR3 in DNA: TGTGCCAGCAGCTATAACGACGTCGGGGTCCCAACGAAAGGCTACACCTTC. The gene calls are TRBV7-2 and TRBJ1-2; the D is unclear. The CDR3 has 17 residues. Germline V lookup: CDR1 SGHTA, CDR2 FQGNSA. V was pared by 4 bases and J by 8 bases, with 26 bases between. The complete variable domain, with remaining parts taken from reference TRBV7-2 and TRBJ1-2, reads GAGVSQSPSNKVTEKGKDVELRCDPISGHTALYWYRQSLGQGLEFLIYFQGNSAPDKSGLPSDRFSAERTGGSVSTLTIQRTQQEDSAVYLCASSYNDVGVPTKGYTFGSGTRLTVV.

This clone has only a few counts. The chain joins TRBV10-1 to TRBJ2-6; TRBD1 aligns across 7 bases. Germline V gives CDR1 WNHNN, CDR2 SYGVQD (reference sequence). The V and J ends lost 9 bases and 0 bases, in that order; junction bases with no gene match: 5. The CDR3 sequence is 15 residues long. CDR3 coding DNA: TGCGCCAGTAGACAGGGCTTCTCTGGGGCCAACGTCCTGACTTTC. This gives the protein CASRQGFSGANVLTF.

This chain joins TRBV6-6 and TRBJ2-1; a possible D gene is TRBD1 (6 bases). Trimming stripped 0 bases from V and 5 bases from J, with 8 bases between. The CDR3 consists of 14 residues. Germline V CDR1 and CDR2: MNHNY, SVGAGI (reference sequence). CDR3 DNA: TGTGCCAGCAGTTACTCCGGACAGAACAATGAGCAGTTCTTC. This sequence encodes CASSYSGQNNEQFF.

This clone has a handful of counts. The rearrangement uses TRBV18 and TRBJ1-1; 8 positions agree with TRBD1. The CDR3 contains 18 residues. Germline V lookup: CDR1 KGHSH, CDR2 LQKENI. After removal of 2 bases from V and 1 base from J, the junction contained 12 bases not matched to a gene. In DNA form, the CDR3 reads TGTGCCAGCTCACCAGCGACAGGGGCAGTAATTCAGAACACTGAAGCTTTCTTT. Encoded protein: CASSPATGAVIQNTEAFF. Combining the CDR3 with reference TRBV18 and TRBJ1-1 gives the whole variable domain NAGVMQNPRHLVRRRGQEARLRCSPMKGHSHVYWYRQLPEEGLKFMVYLQKENIIDESGMPKERFSAEFPKEGPSILRIQQVVRGDSAAYFCASSPATGAVIQNTEAFFGQGTRLTVV.

The CDR3 sequence is CASRYDRTGNQPQHF. The CDR3, as DNA: TGTGCCAGTAGATACGACAGAACGGGCAATCAGCCCCAGCATTTT. This sequence joins TRBV19 and TRBJ1-5; a possible D gene is TRBD1 (5 bases). CDR3 length: 15 amino acids. Germline V lookup: CDR1 LNHDA, CDR2 SQIVND (reference sequence). With 6 bases removed from V and 2 bases from J, the gap between germline ends came to 14 bases.

This clone was counted a few times. The chain has TRBV30 and TRBJ2-3; D is undetermined. This CDR3 is built from 12 residues. V lost 1 base to trimming and J lost 2 bases, with 4 bases between them. Germline V gives CDR1 GTSNPN, CDR2 SVGIG (reference sequence). CDR3 sequence (DNA): TGTGCCTGGAGTGCGAACACAGATACGCAGTATTTT. Amino acids: CAWSANTDTQYF.

CDR3 amino acids: CASIPPIAKNIQYF. DNA for the CDR3: TGTGCCAGCATCCCTCCAATAGCCAAAAACATTCAGTACTTC. The chain uses TRBV6-1 and TRBJ2-4; D not certain. Germline assignment: CDR1 MNHNS and CDR2 SASEGT. V gave up 7 bases and J gave up 0 bases, with 10 bases separating them. The CDR3 is 14 amino acids.

This clone was seen a few times. The chain combines TRBV9 with TRBJ2-1; the D call may be TRBD1 or TRBD2 (5 bases each). CDR1 and CDR2 (germline): SGDLS, YYNGEE. The CDR3 has 14 residues. V lost 1 base and J lost 3, with 8 bases in between. This chain's CDR3 is CASSVWGYYNEQFF. The CDR3 bases are TGTGCCAGCAGCGTATGGGGGTACTACAATGAGCAGTTCTTC. Full variable domain (outside the CDR3, taken from reference TRBV9 and TRBJ2-1): DSGVTQTPKHLITATGQRVTLRCSPRSGDLSVYWYQQSLDQGLQFLIQYYNGEERAKGNILERFSAQQFPDLHSELNLSSLELGDSALYFCASSVWGYYNEQFFGPGTRLTVL.

This clone was found once. The chain recombines TRBV9 with TRBJ2-3; 10 positions agree with TRBD2. Trimming removed 3 bases from V and 0 bases from J; junction bases left unmatched: 4. The CDR3 is 16 amino acids. The germline CDR1 and CDR2 sequences are SGDLS and YYNGEE. As DNA, the CDR3 is TGTGCCAGCAGCGGTGAGCGGGGGGGTAGCACAGATACGCAGTATTTT. It yields the protein CASSGERGGSTDTQYF.

This chain links TRBV7-2 with TRBJ1-1; a possible D gene is TRBD1 (6 bases). The CDR3 contains 16 residues. CDR1 SGHTA and CDR2 FQGNSA come from the germline V gene. V lost 3 bases and J 14 bases, leaving 28 bases between the germline ends. DNA for the CDR3: TGTGCCAGCAGCTTGGACAGTGGGGTGGGGATTTCGAGAGGGTTCTTT. As protein: CASSLDSGVGISRGFF.